Sequencing of this T cell receptor (beta chain) was carried out in a study of immune heterogeneity within non-small cell lung tumors. Germline V gene lookup returns CDR1 LNHDA and CDR2 SQIVND (reference sequence). The V gene lost 5 bases and the J gene lost 0 bases, with 11 bases spanning the gap. The CDR3 totals 15 residues. Amplification of the TCR beta CDR3 was achieved through multiplex PCR with 32 V and 13 J primers. A single record per CDR3 protein comes from TCRdb applying MiXCR to the multiplex PCR reads. This sample carries around 11,000 distinct CDR3 sequences, about 31% of them seen once, and the ten largest clones take approximately 20%. The template consisted of bulk tumor genomic DNA, with about 640 ng used per sample. Several biopsies were spaced far apart within each primary tumor and obtained as surgery took place. Untreated, newly diagnosed non-small cell lung cancer patients underwent curative surgery.

The receptor was derived from a woman between 45 and 65 years old with non-small cell lung cancer. The V gene is TRBV19, the J gene TRBJ2-4, with a possible D match to TRBD2 (6 bases). Sample: lung tumor tissue. CDR3 nucleotides: TGTGCCAGTAGTCTGGGGGGACTAGCCAAAAACATTCAGTACTTC. It specifies CASSLGGLAKNIQYF.